Below are 9 T cell receptor beta chains sequenced from a single sample in a study of control samples from healthy donors and cancer patients. Here immunoSEQ multiplex PCR was the method, and the copy in TCRdb shows in-frame clones only, minus some. The repertoire holds about 130,000 clones, about 90% seen once, with roughly 1.9% in the top ten. Sequenced input: blood. Source of these receptors: a man aged 18 to 35 in good health.

V usage is TRBV10-3 and J usage is TRBJ1-5; maybe TRBD1 (6 bases). The CDR3 is 15 amino acids. Trimming removed 4 bases at V and 0 bases at J, with 10 bases between. CDR1 and CDR2 from the germline V gene are ENHRY and SYGVKD. DNA of the CDR3: TGTGCCATCAGTGGGACAGCTTATAGCAATCAGCCCCAGCATTTT. Encoded protein: CAISGTAYSNQPQHF.

The chain links TRBV9 to TRBJ2-5; 11 bases match TRBD2. CDR1 is SGDLS and CDR2 is YYNGEE in the germline V gene. J was trimmed by 2 bases and V by 0 bases; bases with no gene match: 15. CDR3 size: 20 residues. CDR3 in DNA: TGTGCCAGCAGCGTAGCCACGGGGAGTGGGAGACTAGCGGGACAAGAGACCCAGTACTTC. Translated: CASSVATGSGRLAGQETQYF.

The V gene is TRBV5-6, the J gene TRBJ1-4, with D perhaps TRBD1 (5 bases). Germline lookup yields CDR1 SGHDT and CDR2 YYEEEE. This CDR3 has 15 amino acids. With 4 bases removed from V and 0 bases from J, the gap between germline ends came to 10 bases. DNA of the CDR3: TGTGCCAGCAGCAGAAGGGGTGCAACTAATGAAAAACTGTTTTTT. This translates into CASSRRGATNEKLFF.

This clone was counted a few times. The chain is built from TRBV9 and TRBJ2-1; 11 bases fit TRBD2. The CDR3 is 14 amino acids. CDR1 and CDR2 from the germline V gene are SGDLS and YYNGEE. V lost 4 bases to trimming and J lost 7 bases; unmatched junction nucleotides: 4. In DNA form, the CDR3 reads TGTGCCAGCAGCTCCCGACTAGCGGGAAATGAGCAGTTCTTC. As protein: CASSSRLAGNEQFF.

A single count supports this clone. This chain links TRBV15 with TRBJ1-2, with unresolved D. The germline V gene encodes CDR1 LNHNV and CDR2 YYDKDF (reference sequence). The V end lost 0 bases, the J end lost 11 bases, and 16 bases lay between the germline ends. The CDR3 is 14 amino acids. The CDR3 reads CATSRDYGIATYTF. The CDR3 DNA sequence: TGTGCCACCAGCAGAGATTATGGTATAGCGACATACACCTTC.

CDR3 region: CASSYSGDAFF. DNA for the CDR3: TGTGCCAGCAGTTACTCAGGGGACGCTTTCTTT. This sequence joins TRBV6-2 or TRBV6-3 and TRBJ1-1; a weak D match, TRBD1 (5 bases). Per germline, CDR1 MNHEY and CDR2 SVGEGT. The CDR3 length is 11 residues. Deletions cut 0 bases from V and 11 bases from J, with 7 bases between.

The chain employs TRBV28 and TRBJ2-6, with unresolved D. V was clipped by 2 bases and J by 4 bases, with 3 bases between them. Germline-derived CDR1 and CDR2 are MDHEN and SYDVKM. This CDR3 region has 13 residues. This chain's CDR3 is CASSLIGANVLTF. Here the CDR3 DNA reads TGTGCCAGCAGTTTAATAGGGGCCAACGTCCTGACTTTC.

Turning to this clone: This specimen includes other DNA sequences encoding the same CDR3. The chain joins TRBV15 to TRBJ2-3; D remains ambiguous. Germline V lookup: CDR1 LNHNV, CDR2 YYDKDF (reference sequence). Trimming took 0 bases from V and 5 from J, leaving 3 bases between them. CDR3 length: 12 amino acids. CDR3 coding DNA: TGTGCCACCAGCAGAGAAAAAGATACGCAGTATTTT. It codes for CATSREKDTQYF.

This chain uses TRBV10-3 with TRBJ2-6; D gene uncertain. The CDR3 covers 18 residues. Trimming removed 6 bases from V and 0 bases from J, with 18 bases in between. Germline V gene sequence: CDR1 ENHRY, CDR2 SYGVKD. CDR3 nucleotide sequence: TGTGCCATCAGCAGACTTAACAGTGAAAGCTCTGGGGCCAACGTCCTGACTTTC. It is translated as CAISRLNSESSGANVLTF.